This TCR beta chain was retrieved from a study of OX40 agonist ivuxolimab in advanced cancers. The germline gives CDR1 GTSNPN, CDR2 SVGIG (reference sequence). CDR3 size: 14 residues. V lost 2 bases and J lost 4; bases outside the gene matches: 7. Repertoires were generated with immunoSEQ multiplex PCR, while TCRdb's copy carries only in-frame clones and drops some. The sample has tens of thousands of clones, about 90% seen once. The chain has TRBV30 and TRBJ1-1, with 7 positions matching TRBD1. The receptor comes from an adult with an advanced solid tumor such as melanoma, head and neck, liver or kidney cancer. Sequencing was performed on CD4+ or CD8+ T cells sorted from blood, taken in a trial of the OX40 agonist ivuxolimab. CDR3 region: CAWSSTGLGTEAFF. In DNA, the CDR3 is TGTGCCTGGAGTTCGACAGGGCTAGGCACTGAAGCTTTCTTT.